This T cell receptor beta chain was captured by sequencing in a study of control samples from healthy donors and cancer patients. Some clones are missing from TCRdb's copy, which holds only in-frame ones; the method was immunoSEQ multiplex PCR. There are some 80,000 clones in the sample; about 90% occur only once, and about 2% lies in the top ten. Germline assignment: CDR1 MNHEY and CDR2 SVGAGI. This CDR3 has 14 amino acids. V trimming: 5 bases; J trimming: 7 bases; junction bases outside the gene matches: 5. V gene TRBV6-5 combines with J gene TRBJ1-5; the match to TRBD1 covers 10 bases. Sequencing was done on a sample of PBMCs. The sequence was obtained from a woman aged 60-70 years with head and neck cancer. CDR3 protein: CASSTGTGVQPQHF. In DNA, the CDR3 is TGTGCCAGCAGTACCGGGACAGGGGTCCAGCCCCAGCATTTT.